This T cell receptor beta chain was sequenced in a study of blood T cell repertoires in COVID-19. This table comes from immunoSEQ multiplex PCR, and its TCRdb copy is limited to in-frame clones, with some not included. The sample holds 200,000 to 250,000 clones, around 83% seen once. With V trimmed by 4 bases and J by 1 base, 11 bases remained unmatched. In germline, CDR1 is LGHDT, CDR2 YNNKEL (reference sequence). This CDR3 region has 17 residues. The chain carries TRBV3-1 (or the pseudogene TRBV3-2) and TRBJ2-3; TRBD1 matches 7 bases. The receptor was derived from a middle-aged man with active or convalescent COVID-19. The sample was peripheral blood. CDR3 nucleotide sequence: TGTGCCAGCAGCCGTGTTGACCGGGACAGAGGCACAGATACGCAGTATTTT. As protein: CASSRVDRDRGTDTQYF.